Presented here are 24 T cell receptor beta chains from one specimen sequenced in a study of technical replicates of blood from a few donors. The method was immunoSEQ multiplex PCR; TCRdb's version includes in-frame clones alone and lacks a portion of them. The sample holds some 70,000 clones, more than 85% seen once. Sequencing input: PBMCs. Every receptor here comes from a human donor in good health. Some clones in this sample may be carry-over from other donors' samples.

The CDR3 bases are TGTGCCAGCAGTTTATCGCCACAGGGTAAGTCCAATGAGCAGTTCTTC. Amino acids: CASSLSPQGKSNEQFF. The chain couples TRBV27 to TRBJ2-1, with D possibly TRBD1 on 6 matching bases. V shed 0 bases and J shed 6 bases, with 15 bases lying between them. In germline, CDR1 is MNHEY, CDR2 SMNVEV (reference sequence). This CDR3 is 16 amino acids long.

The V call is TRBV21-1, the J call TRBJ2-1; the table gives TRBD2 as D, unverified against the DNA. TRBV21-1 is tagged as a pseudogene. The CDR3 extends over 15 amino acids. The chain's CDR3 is CASSKVAGNYNEQFF. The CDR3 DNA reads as TGTGCCAGCAGCAAAGTAGCGGGGAACTACAATGAGCAGTTCTTC.

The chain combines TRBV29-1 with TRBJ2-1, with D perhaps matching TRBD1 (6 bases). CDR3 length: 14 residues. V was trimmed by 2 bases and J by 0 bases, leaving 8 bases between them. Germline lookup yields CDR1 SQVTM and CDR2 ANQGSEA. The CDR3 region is CSVEQGSSYNEQFF. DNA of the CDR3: TGCAGCGTTGAACAGGGGAGCTCCTACAATGAGCAGTTCTTC.

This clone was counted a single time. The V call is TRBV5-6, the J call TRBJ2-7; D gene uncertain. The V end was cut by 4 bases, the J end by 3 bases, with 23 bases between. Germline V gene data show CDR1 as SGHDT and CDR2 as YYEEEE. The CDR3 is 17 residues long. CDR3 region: CASSRKVGYAVFYEQYF. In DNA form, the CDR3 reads TGTGCCAGCAGCAGAAAAGTGGGCTACGCAGTCTTCTACGAGCAGTACTTC.

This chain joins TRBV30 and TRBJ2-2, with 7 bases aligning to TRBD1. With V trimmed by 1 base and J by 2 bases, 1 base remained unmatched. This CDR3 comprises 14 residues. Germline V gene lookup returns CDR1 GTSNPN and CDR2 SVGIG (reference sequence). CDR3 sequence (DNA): TGTGCCTGGAGTGAGGGGGCCAACACCGGGGAGCTGTTTTTT. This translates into CAWSEGANTGELFF.

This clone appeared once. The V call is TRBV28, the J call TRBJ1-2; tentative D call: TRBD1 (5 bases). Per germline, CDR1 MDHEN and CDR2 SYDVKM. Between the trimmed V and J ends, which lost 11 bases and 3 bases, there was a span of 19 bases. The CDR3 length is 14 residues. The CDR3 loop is CAARGRGPYYGYTF. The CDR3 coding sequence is TGTGCCGCCCGGGGGAGGGGCCCTTACTATGGCTACACCTTC.

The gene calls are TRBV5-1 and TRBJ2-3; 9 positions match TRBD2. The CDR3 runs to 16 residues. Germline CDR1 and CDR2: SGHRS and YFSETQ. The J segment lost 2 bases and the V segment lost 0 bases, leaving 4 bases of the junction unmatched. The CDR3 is CASSLGAGGPTDTQYF. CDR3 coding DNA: TGCGCCAGCAGCTTGGGAGCGGGAGGCCCCACAGATACGCAGTATTTT.

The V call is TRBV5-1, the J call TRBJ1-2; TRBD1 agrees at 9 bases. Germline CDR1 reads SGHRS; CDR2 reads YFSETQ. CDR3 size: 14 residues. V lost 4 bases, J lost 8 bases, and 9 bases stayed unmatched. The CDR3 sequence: CASSPRQGGGGYTF. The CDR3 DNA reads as TGCGCCAGCAGCCCACGACAGGGGGGTGGGGGCTACACCTTC.

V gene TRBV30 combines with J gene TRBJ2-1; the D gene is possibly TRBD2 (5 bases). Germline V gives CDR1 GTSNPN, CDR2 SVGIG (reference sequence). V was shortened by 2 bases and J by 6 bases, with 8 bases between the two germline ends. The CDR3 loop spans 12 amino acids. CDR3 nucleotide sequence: TGTGCCTGGAGTCTAGCAGGCAATGAGCAGTTCTTC. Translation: CAWSLAGNEQFF.

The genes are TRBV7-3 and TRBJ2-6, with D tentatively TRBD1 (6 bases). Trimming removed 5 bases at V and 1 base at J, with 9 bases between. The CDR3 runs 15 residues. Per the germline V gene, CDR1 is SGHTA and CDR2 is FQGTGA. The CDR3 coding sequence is TGTGCCAGCAGCGGCACAGGGTCTGGGGCCAACGTCCTGACTTTC. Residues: CASSGTGSGANVLTF.

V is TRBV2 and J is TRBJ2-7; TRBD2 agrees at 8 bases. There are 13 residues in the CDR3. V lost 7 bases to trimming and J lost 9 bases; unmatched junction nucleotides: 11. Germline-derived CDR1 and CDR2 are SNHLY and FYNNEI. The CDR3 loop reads CASNPGLDVVQYF. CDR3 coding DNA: TGTGCCAGCAATCCGGGACTAGATGTCGTGCAGTACTTC.

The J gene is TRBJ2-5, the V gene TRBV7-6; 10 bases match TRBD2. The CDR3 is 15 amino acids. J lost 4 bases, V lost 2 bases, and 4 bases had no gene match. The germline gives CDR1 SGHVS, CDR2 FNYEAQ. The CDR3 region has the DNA TGTGCCAGCAGCTTAACCGCTAGCGGGAGAGAGACCCAGTACTTC. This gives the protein CASSLTASGRETQYF.

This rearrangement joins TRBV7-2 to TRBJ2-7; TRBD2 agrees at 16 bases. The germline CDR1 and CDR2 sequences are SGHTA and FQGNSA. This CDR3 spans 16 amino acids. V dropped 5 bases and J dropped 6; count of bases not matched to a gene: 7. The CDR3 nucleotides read TGTGCCAGCAGCAAGCACGGGACTAGCGGGAGGGGCGAGCAGTACTTC. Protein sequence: CASSKHGTSGRGEQYF. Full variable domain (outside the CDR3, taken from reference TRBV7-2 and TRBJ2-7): GAGVSQSPSNKVTEKGKDVELRCDPISGHTALYWYRQSLGQGLEFLIYFQGNSAPDKSGLPSDRFSAERTGGSVSTLTIQRTQQEDSAVYLCASSKHGTSGRGEQYFGPGTRLTVT.

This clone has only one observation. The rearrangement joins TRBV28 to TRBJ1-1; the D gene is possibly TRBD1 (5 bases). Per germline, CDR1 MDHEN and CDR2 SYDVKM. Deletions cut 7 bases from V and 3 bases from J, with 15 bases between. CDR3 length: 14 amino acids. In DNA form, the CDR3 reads TGTGCCAGCAAATCGGGAGGGACGTACACTGAAGCTTTCTTT. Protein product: CASKSGGTYTEAFF.

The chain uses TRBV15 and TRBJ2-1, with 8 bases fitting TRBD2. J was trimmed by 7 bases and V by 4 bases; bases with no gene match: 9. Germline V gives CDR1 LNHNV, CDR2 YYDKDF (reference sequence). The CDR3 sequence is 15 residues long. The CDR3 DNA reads TGTGCCACCAGCACCGGGGGGGGGATAGGTAATGAGCAGTTCTTC. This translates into CATSTGGGIGNEQFF.

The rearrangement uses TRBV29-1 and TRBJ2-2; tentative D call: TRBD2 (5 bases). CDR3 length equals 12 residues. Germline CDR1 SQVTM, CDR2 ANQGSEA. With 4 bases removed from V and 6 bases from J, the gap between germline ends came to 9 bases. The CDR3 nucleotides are TGCAGCGTTGGGGATAGCGCCGGGGAGCTGTTTTTT. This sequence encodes CSVGDSAGELFF.

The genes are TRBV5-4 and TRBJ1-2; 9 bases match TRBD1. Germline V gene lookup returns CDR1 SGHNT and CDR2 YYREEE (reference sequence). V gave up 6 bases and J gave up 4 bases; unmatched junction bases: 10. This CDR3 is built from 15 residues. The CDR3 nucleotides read TGTGCCAGCACCGTCGGGGGGACAGGGTCCTATGGCTACACCTTC. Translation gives CASTVGGTGSYGYTF.

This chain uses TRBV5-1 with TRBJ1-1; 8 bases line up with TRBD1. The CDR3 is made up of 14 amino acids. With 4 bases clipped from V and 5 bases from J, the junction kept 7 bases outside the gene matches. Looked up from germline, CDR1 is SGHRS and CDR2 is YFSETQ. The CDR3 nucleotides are TGCGCCAGCAGCGGACAGGGCGAGCTAACTGAAGCTTTCTTT. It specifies CASSGQGELTEAFF.

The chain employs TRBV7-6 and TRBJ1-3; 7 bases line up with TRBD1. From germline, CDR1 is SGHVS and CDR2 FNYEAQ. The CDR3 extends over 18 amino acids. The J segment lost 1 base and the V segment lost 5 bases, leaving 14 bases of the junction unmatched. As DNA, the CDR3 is TGTGCCAGCAGCCCACTAGCGGCTGGCAGGGGGTCTGGAAACACCATATATTTT. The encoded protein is CASSPLAAGRGSGNTIYF. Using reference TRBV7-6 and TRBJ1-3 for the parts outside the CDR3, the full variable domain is GAGVSQSPRYKVTKRGQDVALRCDPISGHVSLYWYRQALGQGPEFLTYFNYEAQQDKSGLPNDRFSAERPEGSISTLTIQRTEQRDSAMYRCASSPLAAGRGSGNTIYFGEGSWLTVV.

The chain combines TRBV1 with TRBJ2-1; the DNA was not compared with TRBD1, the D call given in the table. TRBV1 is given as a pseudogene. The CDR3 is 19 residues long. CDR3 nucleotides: TGCACCAGCAGCCAGGAACCCGACAGGGGTCGGTTGAATCGGAATGAGCAGTTCTTC. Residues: CTSSQEPDRGRLNRNEQFF.

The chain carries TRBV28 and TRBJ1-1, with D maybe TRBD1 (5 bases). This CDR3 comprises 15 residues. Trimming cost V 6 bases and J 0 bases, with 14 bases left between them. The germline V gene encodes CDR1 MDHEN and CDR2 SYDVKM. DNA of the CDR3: TGTGCCAGCAGCCGCCCAGGACATCTGAACACTGAAGCTTTCTTT. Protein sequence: CASSRPGHLNTEAFF.

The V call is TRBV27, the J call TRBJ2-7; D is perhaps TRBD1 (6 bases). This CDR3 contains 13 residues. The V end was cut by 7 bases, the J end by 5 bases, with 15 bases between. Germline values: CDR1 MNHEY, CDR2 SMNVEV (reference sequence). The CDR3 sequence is CASNWQGSNEQYF. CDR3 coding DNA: TGTGCCAGCAATTGGCAGGGGAGTAACGAGCAGTACTTC.

The CDR3 bases are TGTGCCACCGGACTAGCGGGACCAGATACGCAGTATTTT. Its translation is CATGLAGPDTQYF. J is TRBJ2-3 and V is TRBV10-3, with 12 bases lining up with TRBD2. V was pared by 10 bases and J by 4 bases, with 3 bases of the junction left unmatched. The CDR3 loop spans 13 amino acids. The germline V gene has CDR1 ENHRY and CDR2 SYGVKD.

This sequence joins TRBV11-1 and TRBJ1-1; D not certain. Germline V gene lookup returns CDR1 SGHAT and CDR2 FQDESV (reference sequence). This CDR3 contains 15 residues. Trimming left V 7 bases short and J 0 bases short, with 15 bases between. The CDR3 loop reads CASNRVGGLNTEAFF. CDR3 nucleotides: TGTGCCAGCAACCGGGTAGGAGGGTTGAACACTGAAGCTTTCTTT.